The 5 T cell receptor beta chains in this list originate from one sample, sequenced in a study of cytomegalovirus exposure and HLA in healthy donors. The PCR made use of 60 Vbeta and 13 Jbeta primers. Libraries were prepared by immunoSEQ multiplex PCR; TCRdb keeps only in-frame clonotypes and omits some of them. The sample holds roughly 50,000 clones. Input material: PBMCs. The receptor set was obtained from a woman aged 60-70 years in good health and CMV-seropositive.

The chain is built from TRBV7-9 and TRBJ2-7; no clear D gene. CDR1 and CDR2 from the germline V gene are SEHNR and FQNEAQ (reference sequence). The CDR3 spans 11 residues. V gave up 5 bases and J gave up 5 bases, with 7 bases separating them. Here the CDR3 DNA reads TGTGCCAGCAGCCAAGCCGACGAGCAGTACTTC. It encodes CASSQADEQYF.

CDR3 amino acids: CASSGARVRASGELFF. The CDR3 nucleotides read TGTGCCAGCAGCGGCGCGAGGGTTCGAGCTAGCGGGGAGCTGTTTTTT. The rearrangement joins TRBV7-9 to TRBJ2-2; the D gene is possibly TRBD2 (5 bases). Per the germline V gene, CDR1 is SEHNR and CDR2 is FQNEAQ (reference sequence). Deletions cut 5 bases from V and 7 bases from J, with 20 bases between. This CDR3 comprises 16 residues.

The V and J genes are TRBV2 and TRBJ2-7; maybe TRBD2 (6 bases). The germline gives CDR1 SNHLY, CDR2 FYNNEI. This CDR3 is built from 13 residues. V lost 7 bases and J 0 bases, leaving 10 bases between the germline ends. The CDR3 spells CASNKDYSYEQYF. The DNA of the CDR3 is TGTGCCAGCAACAAGGACTACTCCTACGAGCAGTACTTC.

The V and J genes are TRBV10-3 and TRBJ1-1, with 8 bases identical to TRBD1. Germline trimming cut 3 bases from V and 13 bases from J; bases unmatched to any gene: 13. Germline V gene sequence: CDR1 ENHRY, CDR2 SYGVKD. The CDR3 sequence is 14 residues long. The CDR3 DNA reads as TGTGCCATCAGTGAATTCAGGGGGCCCGGGGTAGATTTCTTT. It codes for CAISEFRGPGVDFF.

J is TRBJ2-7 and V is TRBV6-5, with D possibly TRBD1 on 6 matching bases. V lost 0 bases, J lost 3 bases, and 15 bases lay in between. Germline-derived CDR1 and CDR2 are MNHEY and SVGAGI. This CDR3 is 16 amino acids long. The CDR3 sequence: CASSYSWTEAYYEQYF. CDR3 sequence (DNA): TGTGCCAGCAGTTACTCATGGACAGAGGCTTACTACGAGCAGTACTTC.